This T cell receptor beta chain was found in a study of cytotoxic CD8 clonotypes in ibrutinib-treated CLL. Study-wide context: Across the patients, about a dozen were relapsed/refractory, 15 treatment-naive and roughly 17 IGHV unmutated.

Regarding this clone: Its antigen is unidentified.

Profiled with immunoSEQ multiplex PCR; TCRdb holds only in-frame clones, not every one. The sample shows roughly 13,000 clones, more than 60% of them seen only once. General observations from the study: The study found clonality rose at ibrutinib response, then fell toward baseline at progression.

As input for TCR beta libraries, about 2 micrograms of genomic DNA came from cryopreserved PBMCs. Trimming shortened V by 8 bases and J by 7 bases, and 18 bases separated the two germline ends. This CDR3 comprises 15 residues. Germline V gene data show CDR1 as MNHEY and CDR2 as SMNVEV (reference sequence). Sample: PBMCs, taken before ibrutinib treatment. The sequence was obtained from a human donor with chronic lymphocytic leukemia. This chain uses TRBV27 with TRBJ1-6, with a tentative D call TRBD1 (5 bases). The CDR3 sequence is CASRPPGPVNSPLHF. For the CDR3, the DNA is TGTGCCAGCCGACCCCCGGGACCTGTAAATTCACCCCTCCACTTT.